These 27 T cell receptor beta chains came from one sample sequenced in a study of T cells expressing NK-cell markers. After re-calling the 5' RACE reads, TCRdb lists one entry per CDR3 protein, DNA absent. This sample's table reports some 440,000 distinct CDR3 sequences. Sequencing input: blood T cells: a sorted CD56 or NKG2C T cell subset, CD4+ or CD8+ T cells, or bulk PBMC T cells (not recorded which). These TCRs come from a woman aged 50 to 60 in good health.

The chain uses TRBV10-2 and TRBJ2-6; TCRdb selects TRBD1, and the lack of DNA leaves this call unchecked. CDR1 is WSHSY and CDR2 is SAAADI in the germline V gene. This CDR3 has 16 residues. The CDR3 reads CASSLWTGPGANVLTF.

The V call is TRBV10-3, the J call TRBJ2-6; the TCRdb call, TRBD1, lacks DNA for checking. The CDR3 runs 17 residues. CDR1 is ENHRY and CDR2 is SYGVKD in the germline V gene. CDR3 sequence: CAISGFTGGAGANVLTF.

The rearrangement uses TRBV5-6 and TRBJ2-3. The CDR3 is 13 amino acids. Germline values: CDR1 SGHDT, CDR2 YYEEEE. The CDR3 loop reads CASSLGDRDTQYF.

This rearrangement joins TRBV5-1 to TRBJ1-1; TCRdb's assignment of TRBD1 cannot be checked, as there is no DNA. The CDR3 consists of 15 residues. The V gene's germline CDR1 is SGHRS and CDR2 YFSETQ. The CDR3 reads CASSLGDMPNTEAFF.

The rearrangement links TRBV4-1 to TRBJ2-1; TCRdb lists TRBD1, though no DNA is available to test this call. Germline lookup yields CDR1 MGHRA and CDR2 YSYEKL. CDR3 size: 18 residues. CDR3 in amino acids: CASSLALGGRGSHNEQFF.

This rearrangement joins TRBV5-1 to TRBJ2-4; the D call of TRBD1 rests on TCRdb alone, since no DNA is present to check it. The CDR3 contains 15 residues. Germline lookup yields CDR1 SGHRS and CDR2 YFSETQ. The chain's CDR3 is CASSLRTGFSNIQYF.

The genes are TRBV6-5 and TRBJ2-7; TCRdb picks TRBD2, but there is no DNA to check that call. The CDR3 loop spans 14 amino acids. CDR1 MNHEY and CDR2 SVGAGI come from the germline V gene. The CDR3 protein is CASKRPGRPMGQYF.

The chain employs TRBV3-1 and TRBJ2-5; TCRdb's D call of TRBD1 is untestable without DNA. The CDR3 runs 14 residues. CDR1 and CDR2 (germline): LGHDT, YNNKEL (reference sequence). The CDR3: CASSRGRGKETQYF.

This rearrangement joins TRBV29-1 to TRBJ1-1; without DNA, the TCRdb call of TRBD1 cannot be checked. Germline V gene sequence: CDR1 SQVTM, CDR2 ANQGSEA. This CDR3 region has 14 residues. CDR3 loop: CSPQRVGVRAEAFF.

The chain joins TRBV6-5 to TRBJ2-3; the D gene TCRdb calls, TRBD1, cannot be checked with no DNA. CDR3 length: 12 residues. Germline V gives CDR1 MNHEY, CDR2 SVGAGI. CDR3 amino acids: CASSVSGATQYF.

The chain couples TRBV7-3 to TRBJ1-6. Germline V lookup: CDR1 SGHTA, CDR2 FQGTGA. The CDR3 contains 13 residues. The CDR3 sequence: CASSLAFGSALHF.

This chain connects TRBV20-1 to TRBJ2-7; the D call from TCRdb, TRBD1, cannot be confirmed without DNA. The CDR3 covers 13 residues. Per the germline V gene, CDR1 is DFQATT and CDR2 is SNEGSKA (reference sequence). CDR3 protein: CSASGTGRGEQYF.

This chain uses TRBV20-1 with TRBJ2-7; TCRdb designates TRBD2, a call that cannot be tested without DNA. This CDR3 spans 16 amino acids. Germline lookup yields CDR1 DFQATT and CDR2 SNEGSKA (reference sequence). The CDR3 reads CSAPIQTRGSPGEQYF.

V is TRBV12-3 or TRBV12-4 and J is TRBJ2-7; absent DNA, TCRdb's TRBD1 call cannot be checked. This CDR3 has 12 amino acids. CDR3 sequence: CASSYRVLEQYF.

The CDR3 sequence is CSARQGDLIYGYTF. The chain carries TRBV20-1 and TRBJ1-2; the TCRdb D gene call, TRBD1, has no DNA to confirm it. Germline lookup yields CDR1 DFQATT and CDR2 SNEGSKA (reference sequence). This CDR3 spans 14 amino acids.

J is TRBJ1-1 and V is TRBV30. The CDR3 runs 13 residues. Germline V CDR1 and CDR2: GTSNPN, SVGIG (reference sequence). Here the CDR3 reads CAWNVLLNTEAFF.

The chain has TRBV5-6 and TRBJ1-2; TCRdb reports TRBD1, a call that lacks DNA to check it against. The CDR3 has 14 residues. CDR1 is SGHDT, CDR2 YYEEEE, per germline. The CDR3 region is CASSIRGPSYGYTF.

The chain couples TRBV19 to TRBJ1-1; there is no DNA to check the TCRdb D call of TRBD1. The CDR3 loop spans 14 amino acids. Germline CDR1 is LNHDA and CDR2 is SQIVND (reference sequence). The CDR3 loop is CASSIEGRGTEAFF.

The chain couples TRBV5-1 to TRBJ2-7; TCRdb calls TRBD2, which cannot be checked without DNA. Looked up from germline, CDR1 is SGHRS and CDR2 is YFSETQ. The CDR3 covers 14 residues. This CDR3 reads CASSLGTSGNEQYF.

The chain has TRBV24-1 and TRBJ2-2; TCRdb proposes TRBD1, but this gene call is untestable without DNA. The CDR3 consists of 16 residues. Germline CDR1 reads KGHDR; CDR2 reads SFDVKD. The CDR3 sequence: CATSDRSGGYTGELFF.

CDR3 protein: CASSQDPRLSPLHF. V and J are TRBV4-1 and TRBJ1-6. From germline, CDR1 is MGHRA and CDR2 YSYEKL. CDR3 length equals 14 residues.

The chain recombines TRBV27 with TRBJ2-3. From germline, CDR1 is MNHEY and CDR2 SMNVEV (reference sequence). The CDR3 spans 15 residues. The CDR3 here is CASSQTGIQTDTQYF.

The chain has TRBV20-1 and TRBJ2-1; checking the TCRdb D call of TRBD2 is not possible without DNA. This CDR3 contains 15 residues. Germline lookup yields CDR1 DFQATT and CDR2 SNEGSKA (reference sequence). The chain's CDR3 is CSARDRGLATAQQFF.

This chain uses TRBV24-1 with TRBJ2-3; TCRdb reports TRBD2, a call that lacks DNA to check it against. Germline values: CDR1 KGHDR, CDR2 SFDVKD. CDR3 size: 15 residues. The CDR3 loop reads CATSDGDSSTDTQYF.

The V gene is TRBV12-3 or TRBV12-4, the J gene TRBJ2-3; the D call from TCRdb, TRBD1, cannot be confirmed without DNA. This CDR3 has 13 residues. This CDR3 reads CASSLAEGDTQYF.

The rearrangement uses TRBV7-9 and TRBJ2-1; the D call of TRBD2 rests on TCRdb alone, since no DNA is present to check it. The CDR3 runs 16 residues. In germline, CDR1 is SEHNR, CDR2 FQNEAQ (reference sequence). CDR3 in amino acids: CASSSDSGGSVYEQFF.

The genes are TRBV5-1 and TRBJ2-2; the D call of TRBD2 rests on TCRdb alone, since no DNA is present to check it. This CDR3 is built from 14 residues. Germline CDR1 reads SGHRS; CDR2 reads YFSETQ. The CDR3 loop reads CASSGGLSIGELFF.